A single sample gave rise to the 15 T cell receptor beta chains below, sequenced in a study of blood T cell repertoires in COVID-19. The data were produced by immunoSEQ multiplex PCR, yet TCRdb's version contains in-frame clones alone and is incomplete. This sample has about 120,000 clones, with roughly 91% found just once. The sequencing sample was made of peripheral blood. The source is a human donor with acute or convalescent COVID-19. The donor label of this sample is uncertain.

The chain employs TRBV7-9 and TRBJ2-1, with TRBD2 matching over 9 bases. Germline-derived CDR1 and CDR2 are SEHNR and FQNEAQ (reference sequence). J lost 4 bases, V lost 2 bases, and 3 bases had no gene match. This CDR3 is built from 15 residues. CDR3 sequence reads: CASSLSAGGYNEQFF. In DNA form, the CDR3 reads TGTGCCAGCAGCTTAAGCGCGGGAGGGTACAATGAGCAGTTCTTC.

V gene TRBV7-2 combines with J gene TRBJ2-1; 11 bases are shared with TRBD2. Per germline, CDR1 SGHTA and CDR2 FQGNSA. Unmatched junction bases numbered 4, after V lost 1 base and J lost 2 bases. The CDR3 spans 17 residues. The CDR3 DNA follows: TGTGCCAGCAGCTTAGTGGGGACTAGCGGAACCTACAATGAGCAGTTCTTC. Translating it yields CASSLVGTSGTYNEQFF. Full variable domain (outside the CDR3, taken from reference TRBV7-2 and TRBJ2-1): GAGVSQSPSNKVTEKGKDVELRCDPISGHTALYWYRQSLGQGLEFLIYFQGNSAPDKSGLPSDRFSAERTGGSVSTLTIQRTQQEDSAVYLCASSLVGTSGTYNEQFFGPGTRLTVL.

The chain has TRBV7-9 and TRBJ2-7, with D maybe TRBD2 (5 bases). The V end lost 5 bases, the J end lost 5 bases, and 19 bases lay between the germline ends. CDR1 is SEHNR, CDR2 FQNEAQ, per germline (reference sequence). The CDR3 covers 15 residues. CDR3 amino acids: CASSPRTSPANEQYF. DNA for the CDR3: TGTGCCAGCAGCCCCCGGACTTCGCCCGCCAACGAGCAGTACTTC. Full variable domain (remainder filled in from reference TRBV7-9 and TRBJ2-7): DTGVSQNPRHKITKRGQNVTFRCDPISEHNRLYWYRQTLGQGPEFLTYFQNEAQLEKSRLLSDRFSAERPKGSFSTLEIQRTEQGDSAMYLCASSPRTSPANEQYFGPGTRLTVT.

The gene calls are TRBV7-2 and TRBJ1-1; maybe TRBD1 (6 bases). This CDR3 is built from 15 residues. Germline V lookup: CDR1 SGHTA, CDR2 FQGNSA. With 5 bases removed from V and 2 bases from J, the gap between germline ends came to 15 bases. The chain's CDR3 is CASSRGGTGNTEAFF. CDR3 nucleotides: TGTGCCAGCAGCAGGGGGGGGACGGGAAACACTGAAGCTTTCTTT.

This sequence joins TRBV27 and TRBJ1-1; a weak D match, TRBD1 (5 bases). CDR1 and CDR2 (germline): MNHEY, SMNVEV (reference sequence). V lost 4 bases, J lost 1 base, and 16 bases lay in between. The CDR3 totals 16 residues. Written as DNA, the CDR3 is TGTGCCAGCAGTTCCCTTGCAATAGGGGAGAACACTGAAGCTTTCTTT. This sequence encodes CASSSLAIGENTEAFF.

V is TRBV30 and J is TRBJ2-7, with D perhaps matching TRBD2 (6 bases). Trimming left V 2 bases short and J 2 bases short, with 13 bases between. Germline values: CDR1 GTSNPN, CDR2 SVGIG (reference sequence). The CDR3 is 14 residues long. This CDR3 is CAWSTDRLAYEQYF. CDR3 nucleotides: TGTGCCTGGAGTACTGACCGACTAGCCTACGAGCAGTACTTC.

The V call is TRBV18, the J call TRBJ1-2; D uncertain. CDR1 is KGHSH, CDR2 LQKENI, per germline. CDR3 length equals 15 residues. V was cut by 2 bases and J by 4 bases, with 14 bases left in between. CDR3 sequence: CASSPSPGIPYGYTF. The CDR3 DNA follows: TGTGCCAGCTCACCAAGCCCAGGCATACCCTATGGCTACACCTTC.

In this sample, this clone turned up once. The CDR3 protein is CAWRLREWELFF. CDR3 nucleotide sequence: TGTGCCTGGAGACTGAGGGAGTGGGAGCTGTTTTTT. The chain is built from TRBV30 and TRBJ2-2; D might be TRBD2 (5 bases). The CDR3 is made up of 12 amino acids. V lost 3 bases to trimming and J lost 9 bases, with 11 bases between them. Germline CDR1 GTSNPN, CDR2 SVGIG (reference sequence).

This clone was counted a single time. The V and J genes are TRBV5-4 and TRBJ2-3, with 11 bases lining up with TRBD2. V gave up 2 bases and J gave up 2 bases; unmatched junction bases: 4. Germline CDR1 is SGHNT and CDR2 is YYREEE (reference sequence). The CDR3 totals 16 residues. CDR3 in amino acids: CASSFGSGGDTDTQYF. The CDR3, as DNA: TGTGCCAGCAGCTTTGGTAGCGGGGGGGACACAGATACGCAGTATTTT.

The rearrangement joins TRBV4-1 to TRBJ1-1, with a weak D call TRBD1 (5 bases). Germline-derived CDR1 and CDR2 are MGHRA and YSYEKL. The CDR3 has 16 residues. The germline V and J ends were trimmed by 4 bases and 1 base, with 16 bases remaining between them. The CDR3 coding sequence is TGCGCCAGCAGCCCACTGGGGGGACCGAAGAACACTGAAGCTTTCTTT. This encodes CASSPLGGPKNTEAFF.

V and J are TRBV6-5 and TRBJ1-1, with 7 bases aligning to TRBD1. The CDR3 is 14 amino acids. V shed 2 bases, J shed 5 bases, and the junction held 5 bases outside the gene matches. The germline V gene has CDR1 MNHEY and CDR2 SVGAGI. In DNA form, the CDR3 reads TGTGCCAGCAGTTACGGCAGGGGGTCTACTGAAGCTTTCTTT. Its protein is CASSYGRGSTEAFF.

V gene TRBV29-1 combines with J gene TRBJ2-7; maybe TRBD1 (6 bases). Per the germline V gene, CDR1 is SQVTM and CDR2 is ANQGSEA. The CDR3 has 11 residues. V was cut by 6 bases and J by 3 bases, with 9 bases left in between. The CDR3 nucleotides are TGCAGCGTCATGGACAGCTACGAGCAGTACTTC. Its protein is CSVMDSYEQYF.

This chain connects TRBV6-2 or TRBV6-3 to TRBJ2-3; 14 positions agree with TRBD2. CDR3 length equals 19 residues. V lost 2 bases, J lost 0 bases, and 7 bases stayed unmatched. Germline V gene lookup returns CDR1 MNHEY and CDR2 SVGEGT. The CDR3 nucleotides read TGTGCCAGCAGTTACCCGACTAGCGGGAGGGATACTAGCACAGATACGCAGTATTTT. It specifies CASSYPTSGRDTSTDTQYF.

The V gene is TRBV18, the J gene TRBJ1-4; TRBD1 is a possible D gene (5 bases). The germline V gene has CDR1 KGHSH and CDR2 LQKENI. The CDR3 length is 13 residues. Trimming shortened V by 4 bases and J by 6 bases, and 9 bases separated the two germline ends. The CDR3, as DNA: TGTGCCAGCTCACAGGGGTACGATGAAAAACTGTTTTTT. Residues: CASSQGYDEKLFF.

Here the CDR3 DNA reads TGTGCCAGCAGTTTCGTCGGGGGGGCCTATGGCTACACCTTC. Translated, it gives CASSFVGGAYGYTF. V usage is TRBV27 and J usage is TRBJ1-2, with D possibly being TRBD1 (6 bases). Germline loops: CDR1 MNHEY, CDR2 SMNVEV (reference sequence). This CDR3 is 14 amino acids long. Trimming pared 3 bases from V and 4 bases from J, leaving 12 bases between.